These 18 T cell receptor beta chains share one sample of origin, sequenced in a study of metastatic and nonmetastatic thyroid tumors. With MiXCR, TCRdb reprocessed the PCR reads. This sample yields approximately 3,000 clones, of which around 37% are seen a single time; roughly a fifth belongs to the top ten. Each patient went into thyroid surgery without having received any treatment. The sequenced material came from tumor tissue. Receptors originate from a female donor with papillary thyroid cancer or a benign thyroid nodule (not recorded which). Some clones in this sample may be carry-over from other donors' samples.

This clone showed up just a few times. The rearrangement joins TRBV6-5 to TRBJ2-1; 7 nucleotides match TRBD2. From germline, CDR1 is MNHEY and CDR2 SVGAGI. CDR3 length: 12 amino acids. The J segment lost 8 bases and the V segment lost 2 bases, leaving 0 bases of the junction unmatched. CDR3 nucleotides: TGTGCCAGCAGTTACAGCGGGGATGAGCAGTTCTTC. It codes for CASSYSGDEQFF.

The table lists this clone with a few counts. One end of the junction does not line up with germline, which may come from a read error. The chain carries TRBV5-1 and TRBJ2-7, with 16 bases fitting TRBD2. The CDR3 loop spans 18 amino acids. Germline CDR1 is SGHRS and CDR2 is YFSETQ. The CDR3 sequence is CASSPGTSGRASPYEQYF. The CDR3 DNA sequence: TGCGCCAGCAGCCCGGGGACTAGCGGGAGGGCCTCCCCCTATGAGCAGTACTTC. The complete variable domain, with remaining parts taken from reference TRBV5-1 and TRBJ2-7, reads KAGVTQTPRYLIKTRGQQVTLSCSPISGHRSVSWYQQTPGQGLQFLFEYFSETQRNKGNFPGRFSGRQFSNSRSEMNVSTLELGDSALYLCASSPGTSGRASPYEQYFGPGTRLTVT.

This chain connects TRBV2 to TRBJ1-1; D is possibly TRBD1 (5 bases). Germline V gene lookup returns CDR1 SNHLY and CDR2 FYNNEI. CDR3 length: 17 residues. Deletions cut 5 bases from V and 0 bases from J, with 19 bases between. The CDR3 is CASSTPDSRIMNTEAFF. The CDR3 nucleotides are TGTGCCAGCAGTACACCTGACAGCAGGATCATGAACACTGAAGCTTTCTTT.

The chain combines TRBV5-1 with TRBJ2-1, with 12 bases identical to TRBD2. V dropped 1 base and J dropped 4; count of bases not matched to a gene: 0. The CDR3 covers 15 residues. CDR1 SGHRS and CDR2 YFSETQ come from the germline V gene. The CDR3 is CASSLLAGGYNEQFF. CDR3 nucleotide sequence: TGCGCCAGCAGCTTGCTAGCGGGGGGGTACAATGAGCAGTTCTTC.

In this sample, this clone turned up a few times. The chain is built from TRBV28 and TRBJ2-2; perhaps TRBD2 as D (5 bases). V lost 7 bases and J 3 bases, leaving 18 bases between the germline ends. The CDR3 length is 16 residues. Germline CDR1 MDHEN, CDR2 SYDVKM. In DNA, the CDR3 is TGTGCCAGCATCCGGGAAGACGGGCCAGACACCGGGGAGCTGTTTTTT. Protein product: CASIREDGPDTGELFF.

V is TRBV24-1 and J is TRBJ2-1; D remains ambiguous. The ends were cut back, 0 bases at V and 0 bases at J, with 8 bases in the middle. The CDR3 covers 16 residues. CDR1 is KGHDR and CDR2 is SFDVKD in the germline V gene. CDR3 residues: CATSDLGAPSYNEQFF. The CDR3 DNA follows: TGTGCCACCAGTGATTTGGGAGCTCCCTCCTACAATGAGCAGTTCTTC.

This clone turned up a few times. The chain uses TRBV6-2 or TRBV6-3 and TRBJ2-7; 10 bases line up with TRBD2. The V segment lost 6 bases and the J segment 3 bases; nucleotides outside the gene matches: 5. This CDR3 has 14 residues. The germline V gene encodes CDR1 MNHEY and CDR2 SVGEGT. The CDR3 coding sequence is TGTGCCAGCAGGCCGCTAGCGGGAGTCTACGAGCAGTACTTC. Its protein is CASRPLAGVYEQYF.

V usage is TRBV11-3 and J usage is TRBJ2-7; D is perhaps TRBD1 or TRBD2 (7 bases each). Germline CDR1 SGHNT, CDR2 YENEEA. The CDR3 totals 14 residues. The V end lost 2 bases, the J end lost 4 bases, and 12 bases lay between the germline ends. The CDR3 DNA is TGTGCCAGCAGCTTATCAGGGGGGGAATACGAGCAGTACTTC. It is translated as CASSLSGGEYEQYF.

The rearrangement uses TRBV12-3 or TRBV12-4 and TRBJ1-5; the D gene is possibly TRBD1 (6 bases). The CDR3 is 21 residues long. Deletions cut 2 bases from V and 0 bases from J, with 26 bases between. The DNA of the CDR3 is TGTGCCAGCAGTTTAATTGTTCAGGGGAGCTCGGGGGCTTATAGCAATCAGCCCCAGCATTTT. Its protein is CASSLIVQGSSGAYSNQPQHF.

This chain connects TRBV20-1 to TRBJ1-2; unclear D gene. The CDR3 is 13 amino acids. Trimming left V 1 base short and J 8 bases short, with 14 bases between. CDR1 is DFQATT and CDR2 is SNEGSKA in the germline V gene (reference sequence). The DNA of the CDR3 is TGCAGTGCTAGAGTCGGGAAGGAACGGGGCTACACCTTC. This codes for CSARVGKERGYTF.

The sample holds many counts of this clone. CDR3 residues: CASSDHTPYEQYF. The CDR3 DNA follows: TGTGCCAGCAGTGACCACACACCCTACGAGCAGTACTTC. The chain couples TRBV28 to TRBJ2-7; D unresolved. Germline-derived CDR1 and CDR2 are MDHEN and SYDVKM. V shed 5 bases and J shed 2 bases, with 10 bases lying between them. There are 13 residues in the CDR3.

This clone was counted between two and nine times. The chain couples TRBV6-2 or TRBV6-3 to TRBJ2-7, with TRBD1 identical over 8 bases. The J segment lost 7 bases and the V segment lost 5 bases, leaving 10 bases of the junction unmatched. Germline assignment: CDR1 MNHEY and CDR2 SVGEGT. The CDR3 loop spans 14 amino acids. In DNA form, the CDR3 reads TGTGCCAGCAGTCTACAGGGGGGATTGGGGGAGCAGTACTTC. It yields the protein CASSLQGGLGEQYF.

By share, this clone counts as large. Other DNA sequences in the same sample also yield this CDR3. The chain uses TRBV20-1 and TRBJ2-3, with 7 bases matching TRBD2. The CDR3 contains 16 residues. Germline V lookup: CDR1 DFQATT, CDR2 SNEGSKA (reference sequence). After removal of 0 bases from V and 5 bases from J, the junction contained 11 bases not matched to a gene. The DNA for the CDR3 is TGCAGTGCTAGAGATCACGCTAGCGGCCTTAAAGATACGCAGTATTTT. Translation gives CSARDHASGLKDTQYF.

The rearrangement uses TRBV7-2 and TRBJ1-5; D uncertain. The germline V gene has CDR1 SGHTA and CDR2 FQGNSA. This CDR3 spans 13 amino acids. V lost 1 base, J lost 3 bases, and 4 bases lay in between. CDR3 DNA: TGTGCCAGCAGCTTAGGACCCAATCAGCCCCAGCATTTT. As protein: CASSLGPNQPQHF.

By proportion, this clone is large. The chain links TRBV5-5 to TRBJ2-2; 8 bases line up with TRBD2. V lost 2 bases, J lost 2 bases, and 2 bases stayed unmatched. The V gene's germline CDR1 is SGHKS and CDR2 YYEKEE (reference sequence). The CDR3 consists of 15 residues. The DNA for the CDR3 is TGTGCCAGCAGCTTCGGGGGGGGTAACACCGGGGAGCTGTTTTTT. It encodes CASSFGGGNTGELFF. The full variable domain, with the rest looked up from reference TRBV5-5 and TRBJ2-2, is DAGVTQSPTHLIKTRGQQVTLRCSPISGHKSVSWYQQVLGQGPQFIFQYYEKEERGRGNFPDRFSARQFPNYSSELNVNALLLGDSALYLCASSFGGGNTGELFFGEGSRLTVL.

The rearrangement links TRBV7-2 to TRBJ2-1, with 8 bases lining up with TRBD2. V shed 6 bases, J shed 5 bases, and the junction held 6 bases outside the gene matches. The CDR3 runs 14 residues. CDR1 and CDR2 from the germline V gene are SGHTA and FQGNSA. The DNA of the CDR3 is TGTGCCAGCAGGGTCGGGGGGGACAACAATGAGCAGTTCTTC. Translation gives CASRVGGDNNEQFF.

The chain uses TRBV19 and TRBJ2-1; 7 bases match TRBD2. V lost 9 bases to trimming and J lost 7 bases; unmatched junction nucleotides: 15. Germline V gene data show CDR1 as LNHDA and CDR2 as SQIVND (reference sequence). The CDR3 sequence is 15 residues long. CDR3 coding DNA: TGTGCCAGCAGCTTAGCCCTAGCGGCAACTAATGAGCAGTTCTTC. As protein: CASSLALAATNEQFF.

The rearrangement uses TRBV19 and TRBJ2-1, with 8 nucleotides matching TRBD2. The J segment lost 6 bases and the V segment lost 3 bases, leaving 10 bases of the junction unmatched. Germline V gene sequence: CDR1 LNHDA, CDR2 SQIVND (reference sequence). The CDR3 runs to 16 residues. CDR3: CASSILPAGVGNEQFF. DNA for the CDR3: TGTGCCAGTAGTATTTTACCAGCGGGAGTAGGCAATGAGCAGTTCTTC.